This T cell receptor beta chain was identified during a study of CD8 T cells in Susac syndrome. It was with random hexamers that 0.5 to 1 ug RNA was reverse transcribed. TCRdb re-analysed the immunoSEQ multiplex PCR reads in MiXCR, keeping a single row per CDR3 protein. Altogether approximately 180,000 distinct CDR3 sequences are present, about 95% being singletons, with the ten largest covering around 0.1%. Trimming shortened V by 2 bases and J by 0 bases, and 14 bases separated the two germline ends. The V gene's germline CDR1 is SGDLS and CDR2 YYNGEE. The CDR3 sequence is 17 residues long. This clonotype was obtained from a human donor with Susac syndrome. The genes are TRBV9 and TRBJ1-4; possible D gene TRBD1, 5 bases. The specimen sequenced was CD4+ T cells from PBMCs. CDR3 sequence: CASSVGGAGATNEKLFF. CDR3 DNA sequence: TGTGCCAGCAGCGTGGGTGGGGCCGGTGCAACTAATGAAAAACTGTTTTTT.